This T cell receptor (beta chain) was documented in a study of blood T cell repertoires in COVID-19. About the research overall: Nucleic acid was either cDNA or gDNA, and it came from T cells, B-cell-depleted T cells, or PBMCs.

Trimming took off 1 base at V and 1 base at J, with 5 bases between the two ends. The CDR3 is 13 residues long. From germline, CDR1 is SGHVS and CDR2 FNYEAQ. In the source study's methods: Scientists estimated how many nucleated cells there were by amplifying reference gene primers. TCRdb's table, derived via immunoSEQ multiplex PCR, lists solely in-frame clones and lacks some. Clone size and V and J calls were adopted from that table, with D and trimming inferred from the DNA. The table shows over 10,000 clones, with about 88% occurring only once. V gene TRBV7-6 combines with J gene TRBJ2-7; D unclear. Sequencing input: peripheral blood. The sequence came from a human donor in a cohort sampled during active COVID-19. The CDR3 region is CASSLGVSYEQYF. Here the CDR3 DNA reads TGTGCCAGCAGCTTAGGTGTATCCTACGAGCAGTACTTC.